This entry describes one T cell receptor (beta chain). The antigen is not known. TCRdb recomputed calls from the reads with MiXCR, one row per CDR3 protein. Counted here are about 920,000 distinct CDR3 sequences, 25% to 40% occurring once; the ten biggest clones make up roughly 13%. This sample was included in a study of T cell repertoires in cytomegalovirus infection. About the research overall: Matching HLA type and CMV infection were both indicated by public TCR beta signatures.

The CDR3 extends over 16 amino acids. V lost 5 bases to trimming and J lost 0 bases, with 15 bases between them. CDR1 and CDR2 (germline): MNHNS, SASEGT. The sample in question was cultured CD8+ T cells from PBMCs, obtained from culture after CMV antigen stimulation. The V gene is TRBV6-1, the J gene TRBJ2-3; D gene uncertain. The clonotype originates from a human donor in good health (CMV status not recorded). Some clones in this sample may be carry-over from other donors' samples. Written as DNA, the CDR3 is TGTGCCAGCAGTCAAGTTCGGGCAGTCAGCACAGATACGCAGTATTTT. Its protein is CASSQVRAVSTDTQYF.